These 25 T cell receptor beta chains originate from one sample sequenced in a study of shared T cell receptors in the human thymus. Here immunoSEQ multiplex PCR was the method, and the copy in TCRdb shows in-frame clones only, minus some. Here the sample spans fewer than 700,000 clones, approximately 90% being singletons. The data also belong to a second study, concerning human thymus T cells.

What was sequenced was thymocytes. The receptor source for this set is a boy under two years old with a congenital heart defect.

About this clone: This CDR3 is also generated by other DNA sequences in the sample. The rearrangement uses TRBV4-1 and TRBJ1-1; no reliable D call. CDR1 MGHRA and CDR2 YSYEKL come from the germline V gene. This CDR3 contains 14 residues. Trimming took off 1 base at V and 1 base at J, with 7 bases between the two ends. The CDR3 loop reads CASSQAVPNTEAFF. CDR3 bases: TGCGCCAGCAGCCAAGCTGTCCCGAACACTGAAGCTTTCTTT.

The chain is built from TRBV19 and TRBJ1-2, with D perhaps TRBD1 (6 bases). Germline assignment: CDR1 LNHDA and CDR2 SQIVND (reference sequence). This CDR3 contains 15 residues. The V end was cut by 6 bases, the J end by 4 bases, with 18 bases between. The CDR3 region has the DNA TGTGCCAGTAGGCTGAAACAGGGAGGGAGCTATGGCTACACCTTC. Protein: CASRLKQGGSYGYTF.

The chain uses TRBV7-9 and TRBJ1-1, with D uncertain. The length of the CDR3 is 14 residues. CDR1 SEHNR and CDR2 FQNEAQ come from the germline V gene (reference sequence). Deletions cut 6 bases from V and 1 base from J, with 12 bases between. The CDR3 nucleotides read TGTGCCAGCAGTCACTCCGGGAGGAACACTGAAGCTTTCTTT. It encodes CASSHSGRNTEAFF.

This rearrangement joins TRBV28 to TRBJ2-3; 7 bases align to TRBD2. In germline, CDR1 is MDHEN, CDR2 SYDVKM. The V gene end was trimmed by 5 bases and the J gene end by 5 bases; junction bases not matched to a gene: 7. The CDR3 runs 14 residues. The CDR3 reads CASSLSGIRDTQYF. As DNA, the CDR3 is TGTGCCAGCAGTCTAAGCGGGATCAGAGATACGCAGTATTTT.

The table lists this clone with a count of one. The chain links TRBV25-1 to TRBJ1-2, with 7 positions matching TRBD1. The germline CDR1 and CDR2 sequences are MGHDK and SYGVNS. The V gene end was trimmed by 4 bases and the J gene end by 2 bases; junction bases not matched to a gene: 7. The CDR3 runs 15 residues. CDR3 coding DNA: TGTGCCAGCAGTGCGGAGGGGGCGGCGAACTATGGCTACACCTTC. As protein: CASSAEGAANYGYTF.

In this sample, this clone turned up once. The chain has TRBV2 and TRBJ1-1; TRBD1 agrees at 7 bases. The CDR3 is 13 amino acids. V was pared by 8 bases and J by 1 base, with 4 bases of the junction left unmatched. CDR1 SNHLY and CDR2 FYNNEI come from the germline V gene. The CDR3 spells CASATGANTEAFF. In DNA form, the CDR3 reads TGTGCCAGCGCCACAGGGGCGAACACTGAAGCTTTCTTT.

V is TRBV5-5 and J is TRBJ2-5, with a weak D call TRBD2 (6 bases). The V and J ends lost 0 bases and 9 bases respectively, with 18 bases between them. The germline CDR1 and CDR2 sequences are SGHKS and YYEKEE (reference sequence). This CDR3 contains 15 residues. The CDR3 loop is CASSLVGGGASAQYF. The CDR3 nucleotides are TGTGCCAGCAGCTTGGTTGGAGGCGGGGCTTCGGCCCAGTACTTC.

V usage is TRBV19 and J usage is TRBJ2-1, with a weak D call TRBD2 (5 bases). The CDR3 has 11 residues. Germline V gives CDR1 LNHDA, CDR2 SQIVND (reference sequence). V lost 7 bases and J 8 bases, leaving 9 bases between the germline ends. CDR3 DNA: TGTGCCAGTAAGGCTAGCTATGAGCAGTTCTTC. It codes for CASKASYEQFF.

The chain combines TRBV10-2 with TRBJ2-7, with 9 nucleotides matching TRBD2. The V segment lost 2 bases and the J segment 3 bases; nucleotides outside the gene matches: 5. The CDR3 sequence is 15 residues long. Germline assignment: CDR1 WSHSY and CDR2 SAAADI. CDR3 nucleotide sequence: TGCGCCAGCAGTGAGAGGGCGGGAGGGGACTACGAGCAGTACTTC. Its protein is CASSERAGGDYEQYF.

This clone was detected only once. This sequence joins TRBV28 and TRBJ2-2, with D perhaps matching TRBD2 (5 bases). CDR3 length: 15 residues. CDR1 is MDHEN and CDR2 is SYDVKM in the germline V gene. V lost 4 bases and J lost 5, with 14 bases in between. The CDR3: CASSSLGSDTGELFF. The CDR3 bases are TGTGCCAGCAGTTCCCTAGGGAGCGATACCGGGGAGCTGTTTTTT.

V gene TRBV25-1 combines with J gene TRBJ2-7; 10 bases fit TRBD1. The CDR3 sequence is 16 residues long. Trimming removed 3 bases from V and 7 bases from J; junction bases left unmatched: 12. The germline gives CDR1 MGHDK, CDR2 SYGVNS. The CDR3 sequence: CASSEWKPGQGTEQYF. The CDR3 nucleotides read TGTGCCAGCAGTGAGTGGAAGCCGGGACAGGGGACGGAGCAGTACTTC.

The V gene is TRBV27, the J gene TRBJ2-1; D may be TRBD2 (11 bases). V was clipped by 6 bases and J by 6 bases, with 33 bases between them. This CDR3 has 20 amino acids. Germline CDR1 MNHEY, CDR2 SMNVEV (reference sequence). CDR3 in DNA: TGTGCCAGCAGGGCAGTAAGACAGGGGGCTCGCCTAGCGGGAGGCAATGAGCAGTTCTTC. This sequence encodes CASRAVRQGARLAGGNEQFF.

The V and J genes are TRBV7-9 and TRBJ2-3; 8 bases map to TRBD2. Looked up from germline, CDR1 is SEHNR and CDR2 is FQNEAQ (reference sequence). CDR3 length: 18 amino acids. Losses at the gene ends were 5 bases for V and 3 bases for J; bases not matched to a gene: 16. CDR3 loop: CASSLILTGAGGTDTQYF. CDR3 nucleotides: TGTGCCAGCAGCCTAATCCTGACTGGGGCGGGAGGTACAGATACGCAGTATTTT.

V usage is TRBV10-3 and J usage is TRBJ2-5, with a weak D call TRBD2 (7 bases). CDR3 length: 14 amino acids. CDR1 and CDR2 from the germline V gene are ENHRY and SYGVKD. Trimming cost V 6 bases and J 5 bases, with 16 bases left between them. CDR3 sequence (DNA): TGTGCCATCAGCCCAACAGGGAGGGGGGAGACCCAGTACTTC. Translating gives CAISPTGRGETQYF.

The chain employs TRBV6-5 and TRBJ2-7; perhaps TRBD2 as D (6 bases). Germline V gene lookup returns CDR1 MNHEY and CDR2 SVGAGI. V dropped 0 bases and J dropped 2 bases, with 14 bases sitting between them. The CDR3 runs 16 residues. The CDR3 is CASSYSISGAAYEQYF. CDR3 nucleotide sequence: TGTGCCAGCAGTTACTCGATTAGCGGAGCCGCCTACGAGCAGTACTTC.

The CDR3 sequence: CASSSSGLRPDTQYF. DNA of the CDR3: TGTGCCAGCAGCTCGAGCGGGCTCCGGCCAGATACGCAGTATTTT. This chain connects TRBV9 to TRBJ2-3, with TRBD2 as a possible D gene (6 bases). The CDR3 consists of 15 residues. Germline CDR1 is SGDLS and CDR2 is YYNGEE. Trimming stripped 4 bases from V and 4 bases from J, with 16 bases between. The complete variable domain, with remaining parts taken from reference TRBV9 and TRBJ2-3, reads DSGVTQTPKHLITATGQRVTLRCSPRSGDLSVYWYQQSLDQGLQFLIQYYNGEERAKGNILERFSAQQFPDLHSELNLSSLELGDSALYFCASSSSGLRPDTQYFGPGTRLTVL.

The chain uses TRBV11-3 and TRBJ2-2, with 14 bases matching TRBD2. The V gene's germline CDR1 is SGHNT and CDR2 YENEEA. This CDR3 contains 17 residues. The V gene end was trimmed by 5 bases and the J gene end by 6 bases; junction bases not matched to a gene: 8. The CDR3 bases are TGTGCCAGCAGCCCCGGGACTAGCGGGAGATTGGCCGGGGAGCTGTTTTTT. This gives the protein CASSPGTSGRLAGELFF.

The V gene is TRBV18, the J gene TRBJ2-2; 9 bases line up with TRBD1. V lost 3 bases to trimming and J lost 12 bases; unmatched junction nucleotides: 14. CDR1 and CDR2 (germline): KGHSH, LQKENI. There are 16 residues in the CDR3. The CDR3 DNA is TGTGCCAGCTCACCGTCCTGGACAGGGGTGCCAACAAAGCTGTTTTTT. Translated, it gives CASSPSWTGVPTKLFF. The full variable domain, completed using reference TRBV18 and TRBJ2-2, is NAGVMQNPRHLVRRRGQEARLRCSPMKGHSHVYWYRQLPEEGLKFMVYLQKENIIDESGMPKERFSAEFPKEGPSILRIQQVVRGDSAAYFCASSPSWTGVPTKLFFGEGSRLTVL.

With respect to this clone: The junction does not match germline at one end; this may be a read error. In DNA form, the CDR3 reads TGTGCCAGCAGCGTCCGGGACGGACTACTAGTCTTC. Translated: CASSVRDGLLVF. This chain uses TRBV5-8 with TRBJ2-7; D might be TRBD2 (6 bases). Germline CDR1 is SGHTS and CDR2 is YDEGEE. The length of the CDR3 is 12 residues.

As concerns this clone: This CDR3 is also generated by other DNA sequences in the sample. This CDR3 reads CASSPRGLNGYTF. The CDR3 bases are TGTGCCAGCTCCCCCAGGGGGCTAAATGGCTACACCTTC. This chain connects TRBV18 to TRBJ1-2; 8 nucleotides match TRBD1. The CDR3 covers 13 residues. Germline V lookup: CDR1 KGHSH, CDR2 LQKENI. The V segment lost 6 bases and the J segment 6 bases; nucleotides outside the gene matches: 6.

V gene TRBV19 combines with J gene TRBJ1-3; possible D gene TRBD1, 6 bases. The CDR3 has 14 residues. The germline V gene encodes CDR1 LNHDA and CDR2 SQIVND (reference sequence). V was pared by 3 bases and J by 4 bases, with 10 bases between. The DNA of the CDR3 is TGTGCCAGTAGTATGGGACACCTCGGAAACACCATATATTTT. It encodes CASSMGHLGNTIYF.

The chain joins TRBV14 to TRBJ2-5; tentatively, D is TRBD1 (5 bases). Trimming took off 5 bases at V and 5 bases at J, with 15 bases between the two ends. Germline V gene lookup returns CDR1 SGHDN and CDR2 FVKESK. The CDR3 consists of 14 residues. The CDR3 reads CASSNRIPGETQYF. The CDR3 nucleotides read TGTGCCAGCAGCAACCGGATACCAGGGGAGACCCAGTACTTC.

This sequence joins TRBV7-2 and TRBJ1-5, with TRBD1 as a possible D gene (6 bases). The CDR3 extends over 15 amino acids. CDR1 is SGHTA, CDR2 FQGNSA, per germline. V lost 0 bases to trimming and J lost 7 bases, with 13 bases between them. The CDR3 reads CASSLAGQKEQPQHF. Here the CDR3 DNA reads TGTGCCAGCAGCTTAGCCGGACAGAAAGAACAGCCCCAGCATTTT. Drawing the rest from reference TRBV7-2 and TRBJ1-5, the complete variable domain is GAGVSQSPSNKVTEKGKDVELRCDPISGHTALYWYRQSLGQGLEFLIYFQGNSAPDKSGLPSDRFSAERTGGSVSTLTIQRTQQEDSAVYLCASSLAGQKEQPQHFGDGTRLSIL.

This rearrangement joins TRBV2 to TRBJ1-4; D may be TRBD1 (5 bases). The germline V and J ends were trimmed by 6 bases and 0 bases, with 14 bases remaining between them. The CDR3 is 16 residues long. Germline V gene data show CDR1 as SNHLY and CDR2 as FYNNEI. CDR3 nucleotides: TGTGCCAGCAGGGTAACAGGACTAGCAACTAATGAAAAACTGTTTTTT. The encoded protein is CASRVTGLATNEKLFF.

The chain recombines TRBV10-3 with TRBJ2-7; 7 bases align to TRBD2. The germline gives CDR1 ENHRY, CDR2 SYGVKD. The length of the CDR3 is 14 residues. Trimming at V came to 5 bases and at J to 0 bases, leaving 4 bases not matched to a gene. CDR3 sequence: CAISPRDYSYEQYF. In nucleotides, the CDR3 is TGTGCCATCAGTCCCCGGGACTACTCCTACGAGCAGTACTTC.